What follows are 7 T cell receptor beta chains derived from one specimen sequenced in a study of blood T cell repertoires in COVID-19. The method was immunoSEQ multiplex PCR; TCRdb's version includes in-frame clones alone and lacks a portion of them. The sample contains about 28,000 clones, approximately 85% of which appear only once. Sequencing input: peripheral blood. Every receptor here comes from a human donor in a cohort sampled during active COVID-19.

The chain employs TRBV9 and TRBJ2-1, with TRBD2 matching 7 bases. The germline gives CDR1 SGDLS, CDR2 YYNGEE. The CDR3 sequence is 13 residues long. After removal of 3 bases from V and 9 bases from J, the junction contained 6 bases not matched to a gene. CDR3 sequence: CASSATSSAEQFF. CDR3 nucleotides: TGTGCCAGCAGCGCGACTAGCTCGGCTGAGCAGTTCTTC.

The chain carries TRBV7-2 and TRBJ2-5; the D gene is possibly TRBD2 (7 bases). In germline, CDR1 is SGHTA, CDR2 FQGNSA. Trimming took 2 bases from V and 5 from J, leaving 15 bases between them. The CDR3 covers 15 residues. The CDR3 DNA follows: TGTGCCAGCAGCTTAAGGGGGGGGAGGGCGGAGACCCAGTACTTC. Amino acid sequence: CASSLRGGRAETQYF.

The sample holds a few counts of this clone. The J gene is TRBJ1-2, the V gene TRBV4-1, with 9 bases that match TRBD1. The CDR3 has 15 residues. Unmatched junction bases numbered 3, after V lost 0 bases and J lost 4 bases. Per germline, CDR1 MGHRA and CDR2 YSYEKL. CDR3 loop: CASSQEPDRGYGYTF. The CDR3 nucleotides are TGCGCCAGCAGCCAAGAGCCGGACAGGGGCTATGGCTACACCTTC.

The chain couples TRBV18 to TRBJ2-3; TRBD2 aligns across 8 bases. Germline V lookup: CDR1 KGHSH, CDR2 LQKENI. The CDR3 has 12 residues. CDR3 sequence reads: CSSSGATDTQYF. In nucleotides, the CDR3 is TGTTCAAGTAGCGGGGCGACAGATACGCAGTATTTT.

The CDR3 DNA follows: TGTGCCAGCAGCTTGGGTCTTGTGGGACAACTCTACGAGCAGTACTTC. This codes for CASSLGLVGQLYEQYF. The J gene is TRBJ2-7, the V gene TRBV11-1; the D gene is possibly TRBD1 (6 bases). From germline, CDR1 is SGHAT and CDR2 FQDESV (reference sequence). This CDR3 is built from 16 residues. Trimming left V 3 bases short and J 3 bases short, with 18 bases between.

This chain links TRBV9 with TRBJ2-5, with 9 bases fitting TRBD2. The V gene end was trimmed by 4 bases and the J gene end by 4 bases; junction bases not matched to a gene: 11. CDR1 SGDLS and CDR2 YYNGEE come from the germline V gene. The CDR3 consists of 16 residues. The CDR3 here is CASSPHVAGGPETQYF. For the CDR3, the DNA is TGTGCCAGCAGCCCGCACGTTGCGGGGGGGCCAGAGACCCAGTACTTC. Full variable domain (outside the CDR3, taken from reference TRBV9 and TRBJ2-5): DSGVTQTPKHLITATGQRVTLRCSPRSGDLSVYWYQQSLDQGLQFLIQYYNGEERAKGNILERFSAQQFPDLHSELNLSSLELGDSALYFCASSPHVAGGPETQYFGPGTRLLVL.

This rearrangement joins TRBV11-2 to TRBJ2-4; TRBD1 might be the D (6 bases). CDR3 length equals 15 residues. V shed 5 bases and J shed 1 base, with 12 bases lying between them. The germline V gene encodes CDR1 SGHAT and CDR2 FQNNGV. The DNA for the CDR3 is TGTGCCAGCAGCCACGGGACATGGGCCAAAAACATTCAGTACTTC. Its protein is CASSHGTWAKNIQYF.